This TCR beta chain is from a study of CD8 T cells in Susac syndrome. Germline V gene sequence: CDR1 DFQATT, CDR2 SNEGSKA (reference sequence). The trim removed 6 bases at V and 2 bases at J, leaving 8 bases unmatched. This CDR3 has 15 residues. Random hexamers served to reverse transcribe roughly 0.45 to 1 ug RNA. With immunoSEQ multiplex PCR, TCR beta CDR3 was amplified across 54 Vbeta and 13 Jbeta. TCRdb ran MiXCR on the immunoSEQ multiplex PCR reads and lists one entry per CDR3 protein. The repertoire has 210,000 or so distinct CDR3 sequences, about 95% of them found once; the top ten carry about 0.14%.

The chain employs TRBV20-1 and TRBJ2-1, with TRBD2 matching over 9 bases. This receptor was taken from a human donor with Susac syndrome. The sequenced sample was CD4+ T cells from PBMCs. The CDR3 loop is CSAPFSGGPYNEQFF. CDR3 in DNA: TGCAGTGCCCCTTTTAGCGGGGGACCCTACAATGAGCAGTTCTTC.